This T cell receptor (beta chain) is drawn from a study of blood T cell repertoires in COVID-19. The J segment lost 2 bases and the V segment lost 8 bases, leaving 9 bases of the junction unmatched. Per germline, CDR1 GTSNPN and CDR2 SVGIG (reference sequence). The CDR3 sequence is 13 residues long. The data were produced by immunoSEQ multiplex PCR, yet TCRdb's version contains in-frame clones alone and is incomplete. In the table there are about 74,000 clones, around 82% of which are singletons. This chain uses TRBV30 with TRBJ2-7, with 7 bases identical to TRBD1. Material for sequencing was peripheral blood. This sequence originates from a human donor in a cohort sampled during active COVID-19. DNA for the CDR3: TGTGCCGGAAAGAGACAGGGCCCCTACGAGCAGTACTTC. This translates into CAGKRQGPYEQYF.